What follows describes a single T cell receptor beta chain. Its antigen is not identified. The data were produced by immunoSEQ multiplex PCR, yet TCRdb's version contains in-frame clones alone and is incomplete. This sample yields about 140,000 clones, of which around 87% are seen a single time; 1.6% belongs to the top ten. The V gene's germline CDR1 is MGHRA and CDR2 YSYEKL. J lost 3 bases, V lost 3 bases, and 8 bases had no gene match. The CDR3 spans 16 residues. The data originate from a study of T cell responses to AZD1222 COVID-19 vaccine. Turning to the study itself: Second-dose intervals of approximately 4 or approximately 12 weeks were pooled. Whole-study results and caveats: The donors showed a predominance of white British ancestry and of females, with possible underestimation of clonal diversity.

This receptor was obtained from an adult in good health. Specimen: peripheral blood, collected on day 0 of AZD1222 vaccination. The V gene is TRBV4-1, the J gene TRBJ2-7, with 10 bases that match TRBD2. CDR3 residues: CASSQTGLAANYEQYF. As DNA, the CDR3 is TGCGCCAGCAGCCAGACTGGACTAGCGGCCAACTACGAGCAGTACTTC.